This T cell receptor (beta chain) originates from a study of T cell responses to AZD1222 COVID-19 vaccine. Findings and limits, study-wide: Increased Spike-specific TCR breadth and depth were observed after two AZD1222 doses. Spike as a whole was targeted by vaccine-associated CD4 TCRs, dominant at 160-218 and 743-854.

Libraries were prepared by immunoSEQ multiplex PCR; TCRdb keeps only in-frame clonotypes and omits some of them. The profile shows 95,000 to 150,000 clones, roughly nine tenths of them singletons. Of note for this clone: What it binds is unknown.

The source is an adult in good health. Material: peripheral blood, obtained on day 0 of AZD1222 vaccination.

This chain's CDR3 is CASSYSGQRFYNEQFF. The CDR3 DNA is TGTGCCAGCAGTTACTCGGGCCAGCGGTTCTACAATGAGCAGTTCTTC. This sequence joins TRBV6-5 and TRBJ2-1; weak D call: TRBD2 (5 bases). The germline gives CDR1 MNHEY, CDR2 SVGAGI. V lost 0 bases, J lost 3 bases, and 12 bases lay in between. CDR3 length equals 16 residues.